A single sample is the source of the 8 T cell receptor beta chains below, sequenced in a study of blood T cells in healthy people across ages. For the second PCR, which ran for 7 to 11 cycles, a sample-barcoded 5' primer and a J-beta primer mix were used. TCRdb independently ran MiXCR on the 5' RACE reads; one entry per CDR3 protein. The sample holds 950,000 to 1,200,000 distinct CDR3 sequences, about two fifths seen once. The sequenced sample was blood. The receptors were sampled from a man aged 18-30 years in good health.

This clonotype was seen more than once but under ten times. This chain connects TRBV5-1 to TRBJ1-1; weak D call: TRBD1 (5 bases). Germline V gene lookup returns CDR1 SGHRS and CDR2 YFSETQ. V was trimmed by 4 bases and J by 10 bases, leaving 23 bases between them. This CDR3 contains 15 residues. The CDR3 bases are TGCGCCAGCAGCCCGCCCCAGGGCCCCCAGAATGGAGCTTTCTTT. It is translated as CASSPPQGPQNGAFF.

V gene TRBV12-5 combines with J gene TRBJ2-7; 11 bases map to TRBD1. CDR3 length: 15 amino acids. Germline V gene sequence: CDR1 LGHNT, CDR2 FRNRAP. The junction had 3 bases not matched to a gene; V was cut back by 3 bases and J by 2 bases. CDR3 region: CASGFPGQGAYEQYF. The DNA of the CDR3 is TGTGCTAGTGGTTTCCCGGGACAGGGGGCCTACGAGCAGTACTTC.

The V call is TRBV10-3, the J call TRBJ2-2; D unresolved. Germline-derived CDR1 and CDR2 are ENHRY and SYGVKD. The V end lost 11 bases, the J end lost 6 bases, and 13 bases lay between the germline ends. The CDR3 is made up of 12 amino acids. This chain's CDR3 is CASRETAGELFF. CDR3 sequence (DNA): TGTGCCTCCCGCGAAACCGCCGGGGAGCTGTTTTTT.

This chain joins TRBV5-5 and TRBJ1-1, with D possibly matching TRBD1 (5 bases). The ends were cut back, 4 bases at V and 5 bases at J, with 9 bases in the middle. The CDR3 is 12 residues long. CDR1 is SGHKS and CDR2 is YYEKEE in the germline V gene (reference sequence). The DNA for the CDR3 is TGTGCCAGCAGCCGGGACCGAACTGAAGCTTTCTTT. It codes for CASSRDRTEAFF.

The CDR3 is CSVEGASGWGNEQFF. The CDR3 DNA is TGCAGCGTTGAAGGGGCTAGCGGGTGGGGAAATGAGCAGTTCTTC. The chain combines TRBV29-1 with TRBJ2-1; TRBD2 matches 8 bases. The trim removed 1 base at V and 7 bases at J, leaving 9 bases unmatched. The CDR3 has 15 residues. Looked up from germline, CDR1 is SQVTM and CDR2 is ANQGSEA.

The CDR3 is CASSPQPGYGQYF. The CDR3 coding sequence is TGTGCCAGCTCACCGCAACCAGGCTACGGGCAGTACTTC. V and J are TRBV18 and TRBJ2-4; D not resolved. Germline loops: CDR1 KGHSH, CDR2 LQKENI. CDR3 length equals 13 residues. V shed 3 bases and J shed 13 bases, with 16 bases lying between them.

This clonotype was counted between two and nine times. This chain links TRBV6-1 with TRBJ2-2; 7 bases are a match to TRBD1. The germline V gene has CDR1 MNHNS and CDR2 SASEGT. With 7 bases clipped from V and 1 base from J, the junction kept 9 bases outside the gene matches. CDR3 size: 16 residues. CDR3 coding DNA: TGTGCCAGCATCTTTTCCGGGACAGTGAACACCGGGGAGCTGTTTTTT. Translated, it gives CASIFSGTVNTGELFF.

The chain uses TRBV3-1 and TRBJ2-1; tentatively, D is TRBD2 (6 bases). CDR3 length: 16 amino acids. Per germline, CDR1 LGHDT and CDR2 YNNKEL (reference sequence). The V end lost 0 bases, the J end lost 5 bases, and 14 bases lay between the germline ends. The CDR3 nucleotides read TGTGCCAGCAGCCAAGATCTGGGCGGGGTAGACAATGAGCAGTTCTTC. It encodes CASSQDLGGVDNEQFF.